What follows are 24 T cell receptor beta chains derived from one specimen sequenced in a study of Ad26.COV2.S vaccination and SARS-CoV-2 variants. Measured with immunoSEQ multiplex PCR; TCRdb has only the in-frame clones, and not every one. The table records about 420,000 clones, approximately 87% of them present only once. Treatment: around 19 received Ad26.COV2.S at low or high dose, single or two shots; 5 received placebo; per-sample allocation not given. The samples date from day 63 after the first vaccine or placebo injection. The starting material was peripheral blood, obtained in a trial of Ad26.COV2.S vaccine versus placebo. The source of these receptors is a person between 18 and 59 years old who received the Ad26.COV2.S COVID-19 vaccine or a placebo.

This chain connects TRBV5-6 to TRBJ1-5; D possibly corresponds to TRBD1 (6 bases). This CDR3 is 14 amino acids long. Germline V CDR1 and CDR2: SGHDT, YYEEEE. Deletions cut 4 bases from V and 5 bases from J, with 13 bases between. CDR3 nucleotide sequence: TGTGCCAGCAGCCCGAGGGGGGCCCATCAGCCCCAGCATTTT. It translates to CASSPRGAHQPQHF.

The rearrangement links TRBV5-6 to TRBJ1-1; 7 bases align to TRBD1. This CDR3 region has 17 residues. Germline values: CDR1 SGHDT, CDR2 YYEEEE. Trimming took 1 base from V and 3 from J; bases not matched to a gene: 12. The CDR3 nucleotides are TGTGCCAGCAGCTTGAAGCCGGGACAGACTTATGACACTGAAGCTTTCTTT. It is translated as CASSLKPGQTYDTEAFF.

The V gene is TRBV18, the J gene TRBJ1-2; D gene ambiguous. The CDR3 loop spans 16 amino acids. From germline, CDR1 is KGHSH and CDR2 LQKENI. Trimming took 2 bases from V and 2 from J, leaving 15 bases between them. The CDR3: CASSPDRQEPNYGYTF. The CDR3 DNA sequence: TGTGCCAGCTCACCAGACCGGCAGGAGCCAAACTATGGCTACACCTTC.

This CDR3 is CASSFLGGSSYEQYF. CDR3 DNA sequence: TGTGCCAGCAGCTTTCTGGGGGGGAGCTCCTACGAGCAGTACTTC. The chain carries TRBV7-2 and TRBJ2-7; 7 nucleotides align to TRBD2. The V gene's germline CDR1 is SGHTA and CDR2 FQGNSA. J gave up 0 bases and V 3 bases, and 5 bases lay outside the gene matches. This CDR3 is 15 amino acids long.

The chain employs TRBV3-1 (or the pseudogene TRBV3-2) and TRBJ2-5, with 14 bases identical to TRBD2. Germline CDR1 reads LGHDT; CDR2 reads YNNKEL (reference sequence). The ends lost 4 bases at V and 5 bases at J; junction bases unmatched: 12. The CDR3 sequence is 18 residues long. The CDR3 spells CASSPPPGTSGGWETQYF. As DNA, the CDR3 is TGTGCCAGCAGCCCGCCTCCCGGGACTAGCGGGGGTTGGGAGACCCAGTACTTC.

The rearrangement joins TRBV30 to TRBJ2-5; 7 positions match TRBD1. V was clipped by 1 base and J by 4 bases; unmatched bases: 0. The CDR3 extends over 12 amino acids. Germline lookup yields CDR1 GTSNPN and CDR2 SVGIG (reference sequence). The CDR3 loop reads CAWSGQGETQYF. The CDR3 coding sequence is TGTGCCTGGAGTGGACAGGGAGAGACCCAGTACTTC.

The rearrangement joins TRBV14 to TRBJ2-7; 8 bases line up with TRBD2. Germline-derived CDR1 and CDR2 are SGHDN and FVKESK. V was clipped by 0 bases and J by 7 bases; unmatched bases: 8. CDR3 length equals 15 residues. DNA of the CDR3: TGTGCCAGCAGCCAAGATCGAGCGGGGGCCGGGGAGCAGTACTTC. Translating gives CASSQDRAGAGEQYF.

The rearrangement links TRBV6-2 or TRBV6-3 to TRBJ1-1, with 7 positions matching TRBD1. The J segment lost 2 bases and the V segment lost 5 bases, leaving 2 bases of the junction unmatched. The CDR3 totals 13 residues. Looked up from germline, CDR1 is MNHEY and CDR2 is SVGEGT. In DNA form, the CDR3 reads TGTGCCAGCAGTGGGACAGAAAACACTGAAGCTTTCTTT. This gives the protein CASSGTENTEAFF.

The chain couples TRBV30 to TRBJ2-6; D uncertain. This CDR3 spans 14 amino acids. V lost 1 base and J 0 bases, leaving 4 bases between the germline ends. CDR1 and CDR2 (germline): GTSNPN, SVGIG (reference sequence). The CDR3: CAWSGLSGANVLTF. In nucleotides, the CDR3 is TGTGCCTGGAGTGGGCTCTCTGGGGCCAACGTCCTGACTTTC.

In this sample, this clone turned up once. This sequence joins TRBV4-2 and TRBJ2-3; 9 bases line up with TRBD2. This CDR3 spans 17 amino acids. CDR1 is LGHNA, CDR2 YNFKEQ, per germline. V dropped 3 bases and J dropped 2; count of bases not matched to a gene: 9. The CDR3 DNA is TGTGCCAGCAGCCAGTCGGAGGGCGGGGGGGCCACAGATACGCAGTATTTT. This encodes CASSQSEGGGATDTQYF.

The rearrangement links TRBV5-5 to TRBJ1-3, with D unclear. The CDR3 is 15 amino acids. V lost 0 bases, J lost 1 base, and 8 bases lay in between. CDR1 SGHKS and CDR2 YYEKEE come from the germline V gene (reference sequence). CDR3 region: CASSLGAGSGNTIYF. CDR3 nucleotides: TGTGCCAGCAGCTTGGGCGCGGGATCTGGAAACACCATATATTTT.

The chain employs TRBV4-3 and TRBJ2-3; 11 bases align to TRBD1. CDR1 and CDR2 from the germline V gene are LGHNA and YSLEER. With 0 bases clipped from V and 6 bases from J, the junction kept 11 bases outside the gene matches. The CDR3 extends over 18 amino acids. DNA for the CDR3: TGCGCCAGCAGCCAAGAGTCTTTTGGGGACAGGGGGTCGGATACGCAGTATTTT. This encodes CASSQESFGDRGSDTQYF.

The J gene is TRBJ1-2, the V gene TRBV10-3; D is unresolved. The CDR3 length is 16 residues. Trimming left V 5 bases short and J 0 bases short, with 16 bases between. Per germline, CDR1 ENHRY and CDR2 SYGVKD. CDR3 sequence (DNA): TGTGCCATCAGTCCAAGAACAGAGTCTCCTAACTATGGCTACACCTTC. This encodes CAISPRTESPNYGYTF.

CDR3 amino acids: CASSLGSGTGGNQPQHF. The CDR3 nucleotides are TGCGCCAGCAGCTTGGGCTCCGGGACAGGGGGCAATCAGCCCCAGCATTTT. This chain uses TRBV5-1 with TRBJ1-5; 10 positions agree with TRBD1. The ends lost 0 bases at V and 2 bases at J; junction bases unmatched: 5. Germline V CDR1 and CDR2: SGHRS, YFSETQ. The CDR3 totals 17 residues.

The chain employs TRBV3-1 (or the pseudogene TRBV3-2) and TRBJ1-2; D remains ambiguous. V lost 2 bases to trimming and J lost 3 bases, with 10 bases between them. Germline CDR1 LGHDT, CDR2 YNNKEL (reference sequence). This CDR3 is built from 14 residues. Here the CDR3 reads CASSQSAYHYGYTF. CDR3 bases: TGTGCCAGCAGCCAATCGGCCTACCACTATGGCTACACCTTC.

This chain uses TRBV5-1 with TRBJ2-7; tentative D call: TRBD2 (7 bases). The germline CDR1 and CDR2 sequences are SGHRS and YFSETQ. V was cut by 2 bases and J by 9 bases, with 18 bases left in between. The CDR3 sequence is 14 residues long. CDR3 nucleotide sequence: TGCGCCAGCAGCTTCTTGGGGGGGCAAGGCGGGCAGTACTTC. This translates into CASSFLGGQGGQYF.

V gene TRBV19 combines with J gene TRBJ1-2; no definite D call. From germline, CDR1 is LNHDA and CDR2 SQIVND (reference sequence). The V end lost 7 bases, the J end lost 4 bases, and 22 bases lay between the germline ends. The CDR3 contains 16 residues. CDR3 in amino acids: CASTDPALSRGYGYTF. CDR3 DNA: TGTGCCAGTACCGACCCGGCCCTTTCGCGGGGCTATGGCTACACCTTC.

V gene TRBV4-3 combines with J gene TRBJ2-1, with D possibly matching TRBD2 (8 bases). Germline values: CDR1 LGHNA, CDR2 YSLEER. Trimming left V 4 bases short and J 0 bases short, with 19 bases between. The CDR3 contains 18 residues. The DNA for the CDR3 is TGCGCCAGCAGCCTGCGGGGGGCAGGGGGGGGCTCCTACAATGAGCAGTTCTTC. Its translation: CASSLRGAGGGSYNEQFF.

The chain employs TRBV4-1 and TRBJ2-7; 8 nucleotides line up with TRBD1. This CDR3 comprises 15 residues. The germline gives CDR1 MGHRA, CDR2 YSYEKL. With 3 bases clipped from V and 1 base from J, the junction kept 5 bases outside the gene matches. For the CDR3, the DNA is TGCGCCAGCAGCCAGCTCGGGACAGGATCCTACGAGCAGTACTTC. The encoded protein is CASSQLGTGSYEQYF.

The rearrangement joins TRBV14 to TRBJ2-2; D possibly corresponds to TRBD2 (5 bases). The CDR3 runs 13 residues. V lost 4 bases and J 4 bases, leaving 7 bases between the germline ends. Germline V gene lookup returns CDR1 SGHDN and CDR2 FVKESK. CDR3 amino acids: CASSPRGTGELFF. CDR3 DNA: TGTGCCAGCAGCCCCCGGGGCACCGGGGAGCTGTTTTTT.

The V gene is TRBV10-3, the J gene TRBJ1-5, with 10 nucleotides matching TRBD1. After removal of 6 bases from V and 6 bases from J, the junction contained 2 bases not matched to a gene. The CDR3 totals 13 residues. Germline V gene sequence: CDR1 ENHRY, CDR2 SYGVKD. CDR3 sequence: CAIRDRGGQPQHF. Here the CDR3 DNA reads TGTGCCATCAGGGACAGGGGGGGTCAGCCCCAGCATTTT.

For the CDR3, the DNA is TGTGCCAGCAGTTTCGGACCCAACACTGAAGCTTTCTTT. Protein: CASSFGPNTEAFF. This chain connects TRBV6-2 or TRBV6-3 to TRBJ1-1; D is unclear. From germline, CDR1 is MNHEY and CDR2 SVGEGT. The CDR3 contains 13 residues. V was shortened by 4 bases and J by 2 bases, with 8 bases between the two germline ends.

The chain recombines TRBV4-1 with TRBJ1-1, with D unclear. Germline loops: CDR1 MGHRA, CDR2 YSYEKL. The V end was cut by 0 bases, the J end by 8 bases, with 10 bases between. The CDR3 covers 13 residues. CDR3 in amino acids: CASSQERGWEAFF. As DNA, the CDR3 is TGCGCCAGCAGCCAAGAACGCGGGTGGGAAGCTTTCTTT.

This clone was counted once. V gene TRBV6-5 combines with J gene TRBJ2-7, with 9 positions matching TRBD1. Trimming at V came to 7 bases and at J to 3 bases, leaving 7 bases not matched to a gene. The CDR3 length is 14 residues. Germline CDR1 and CDR2: MNHEY and SVGAGI. CDR3 coding DNA: TGTGCCAGCAACTACGGGACAGGGAACTACGAGCAGTACTTC. Protein product: CASNYGTGNYEQYF.